These 17 T cell receptor beta chains originate from one sample sequenced in a study of technical replicates of blood from a few donors. Method: immunoSEQ multiplex PCR; TCRdb's copy keeps in-frame clones and lacks some. The data contain about 68,000 clones, 95% to 97% of them singletons. Sequences were obtained from T cells isolated from PBMCs. The receptors stem from a human donor in good health.

The rearrangement joins TRBV5-6 to TRBJ2-7; 16 bases are a match to TRBD2. The V and J ends lost 4 bases and 1 base, in that order; junction bases with no gene match: 5. CDR1 SGHDT and CDR2 YYEEEE come from the germline V gene. The CDR3 runs 17 residues. The CDR3: CASSTLGLAGGSYEQYF. CDR3 coding DNA: TGTGCCAGCAGCACCCTGGGACTAGCGGGAGGGTCCTACGAGCAGTACTTC.

V gene TRBV6-5 combines with J gene TRBJ2-7, with 12 nucleotides matching TRBD2. CDR3 length: 13 residues. The germline CDR1 and CDR2 sequences are MNHEY and SVGAGI. With 2 bases clipped from V and 7 bases from J, the junction kept 0 bases outside the gene matches. The DNA for the CDR3 is TGTGCCAGCAGTTACGGACTAGCGGGGGAGCAGTACTTC. It codes for CASSYGLAGEQYF.

This clone was observed a handful of times. The chain is built from TRBV19 and TRBJ1-1, with D unresolved. V lost 4 bases and J 8 bases, leaving 17 bases between the germline ends. Germline assignment: CDR1 LNHDA and CDR2 SQIVND (reference sequence). The CDR3 sequence is 14 residues long. CDR3 sequence (DNA): TGTGCCAGTAGTACCCTCCCCCGGGTACCAGAAGCTTTCTTT. Translation gives CASSTLPRVPEAFF.

The chain is built from TRBV2 and TRBJ2-3; 9 positions agree with TRBD2. The J segment lost 3 bases and the V segment lost 11 bases, leaving 18 bases of the junction unmatched. The CDR3 length is 17 residues. CDR1 SNHLY and CDR2 FYNNEI come from the germline V gene. The CDR3 bases are TGTGCCCCCAGTGCAAGATTAGCGGGAGAGGAGACAGATACGCAGTATTTT. This codes for CAPSARLAGEETDTQYF. Combining the CDR3 with reference TRBV2 and TRBJ2-3 gives the whole variable domain EPEVTQTPSHQVTQMGQEVILRCVPISNHLYFYWYRQILGQKVEFLVSFYNNEISEKSEIFDDQFSVERPDGSNFTLKIRSTKLEDSAMYFCAPSARLAGEETDTQYFGPGTRLTVL.

V usage is TRBV11-2 and J usage is TRBJ1-1; TRBD1 matches at 7 bases. The CDR3 is made up of 15 amino acids. Germline CDR1 reads SGHAT; CDR2 reads FQNNGV. After removal of 4 bases from V and 8 bases from J, the junction contained 13 bases not matched to a gene. The CDR3 region has the DNA TGTGCCAGCAGCTCCGGACCGGGACAGCTGTTGGAAGCTTTCTTT. Residues: CASSSGPGQLLEAFF.

The rearrangement joins TRBV7-2 to TRBJ2-7, with D possibly being TRBD2 (5 bases). Germline V CDR1 and CDR2: SGHTA, FQGNSA. The germline V and J ends were trimmed by 1 base and 0 bases, with 13 bases remaining between them. The CDR3 sequence is 16 residues long. The CDR3 DNA follows: TGTGCCAGCAGCTTAGTGTTCAGCGGAAGCTCCTACGAGCAGTACTTC. Translated, it gives CASSLVFSGSSYEQYF.

The rearrangement uses TRBV10-3 and TRBJ1-3; possible D gene TRBD1, 5 bases. This CDR3 spans 14 amino acids. Trimming removed 9 bases from V and 0 bases from J, with 12 bases in between. Germline values: CDR1 ENHRY, CDR2 SYGVKD. The CDR3 DNA sequence: TGTGCCATTGGGGCGCCGGACTCTGGAAACACCATATATTTT. This encodes CAIGAPDSGNTIYF.

J is TRBJ2-5 and V is TRBV19; 7 bases agree with TRBD2. Germline CDR1 and CDR2: LNHDA and SQIVND (reference sequence). CDR3 length: 14 amino acids. V was clipped by 8 bases and J by 5 bases; unmatched bases: 11. As DNA, the CDR3 is TGTGCCAGTGCACGTGCGGGAGTAGCGGAGACCCAGTACTTC. Residues: CASARAGVAETQYF.

This chain uses TRBV6-5 with TRBJ2-1; 7 bases match TRBD1. Germline CDR1 MNHEY, CDR2 SVGAGI. The CDR3 length is 15 residues. J was trimmed by 5 bases and V by 6 bases; bases with no gene match: 10. The CDR3 here is CASRRTGQSNNEQFF. For the CDR3, the DNA is TGTGCCAGCAGAAGAACGGGACAGTCTAACAATGAGCAGTTCTTC.

The chain uses TRBV5-4 and TRBJ2-5; 8 positions agree with TRBD2. J lost 5 bases, V lost 0 bases, and 6 bases had no gene match. CDR3 length equals 15 residues. Germline V gene data show CDR1 as SGHNT and CDR2 as YYREEE (reference sequence). CDR3 loop: CASSLVLAGPETQYF. DNA of the CDR3: TGTGCCAGCAGCTTGGTCTTAGCGGGGCCGGAGACCCAGTACTTC.

The CDR3 DNA reads as TGCGCCAGCAGCATGGGGACAGGGGTTATTAGCTACACCTTC. This sequence encodes CASSMGTGVISYTF. The chain joins TRBV5-1 to TRBJ1-2, with 10 bases that match TRBD1. Germline V gene sequence: CDR1 SGHRS, CDR2 YFSETQ. Losses at the gene ends were 4 bases for V and 9 bases for J; bases not matched to a gene: 9. This CDR3 comprises 14 residues.

DNA of the CDR3: TGTGCCAGCAGTTCCCACGACAGGAGCGAGCAGTACTTC. The encoded protein is CASSSHDRSEQYF. The chain employs TRBV6-6 and TRBJ2-7; TRBD1 is a possible D gene (6 bases). The CDR3 spans 13 residues. Germline assignment: CDR1 MNHNY and CDR2 SVGAGI (reference sequence). V dropped 4 bases and J dropped 6 bases, with 13 bases sitting between them.

The V gene is TRBV7-9, the J gene TRBJ2-1; D is unclear. V dropped 0 bases and J dropped 8 bases, with 5 bases sitting between them. This CDR3 region has 12 residues. Germline lookup yields CDR1 SEHNR and CDR2 FQNEAQ (reference sequence). CDR3 nucleotides: TGTGCCAGCAGCTTAGCGGCCCATGAGCAGTTCTTC. Protein product: CASSLAAHEQFF.

This clone was detected only once. The chain uses TRBV7-3 and TRBJ1-2; 10 bases are shared with TRBD1. The CDR3 contains 13 residues. Trimming cost V 2 bases and J 8 bases; bases outside gene matches: 2. Germline CDR1 reads SGHTA; CDR2 reads FQGTGA. CDR3 sequence reads: CASSLGTGEGYTF. CDR3 in DNA: TGTGCCAGCAGCTTAGGGACAGGGGAAGGCTACACCTTC. Drawing the rest from reference TRBV7-3 and TRBJ1-2, the complete variable domain is GAGVSQTPSNKVTEKGKYVELRCDPISGHTALYWYRQSLGQGPEFLIYFQGTGAADDSGLPNDRFFAVRPEGSVSTLKIQRTERGDSAVYLCASSLGTGEGYTFGSGTRLTVV.

This chain connects TRBV19 to TRBJ2-7; TRBD2 might be the D (7 bases). This CDR3 region has 15 residues. The V end was cut by 5 bases, the J end by 1 base, with 15 bases between. The germline CDR1 and CDR2 sequences are LNHDA and SQIVND (reference sequence). This CDR3 is CASSFGLDRSYEQYF. The CDR3 nucleotides read TGTGCCAGTAGTTTCGGACTAGACAGGTCCTACGAGCAGTACTTC.

The chain carries TRBV29-1 and TRBJ1-1; the match to TRBD1 covers 7 bases. V lost 3 bases, J lost 0 bases, and 10 bases stayed unmatched. CDR1 and CDR2 from the germline V gene are SQVTM and ANQGSEA. The CDR3 loop spans 16 amino acids. The CDR3 nucleotides read TGCAGCGTTGATTCCAGGGGGGTCTCCATGAACACTGAAGCTTTCTTT. This codes for CSVDSRGVSMNTEAFF.

Regarding this clone: Other DNA sequences in this specimen translate into the identical CDR3. The rearrangement uses TRBV18 and TRBJ2-7; possibly TRBD1 for D (5 bases). V lost 6 bases and J lost 5, with 8 bases in between. CDR3 length equals 11 residues. Germline V gives CDR1 KGHSH, CDR2 LQKENI. The CDR3 sequence is CASSLGDEQYF. Written as DNA, the CDR3 is TGTGCCAGCTCCCTAGGGGACGAGCAGTACTTC.